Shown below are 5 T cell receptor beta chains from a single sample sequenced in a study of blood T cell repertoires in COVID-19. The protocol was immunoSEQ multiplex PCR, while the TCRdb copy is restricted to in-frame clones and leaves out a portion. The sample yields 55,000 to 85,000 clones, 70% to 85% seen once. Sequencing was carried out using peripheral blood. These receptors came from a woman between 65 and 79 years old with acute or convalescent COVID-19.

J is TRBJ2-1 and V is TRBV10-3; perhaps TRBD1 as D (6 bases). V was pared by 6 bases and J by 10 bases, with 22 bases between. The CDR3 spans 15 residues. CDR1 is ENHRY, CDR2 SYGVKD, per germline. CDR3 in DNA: TGTGCCATCAGCGGGAATCCGAGTCCGGGACAAGAGCAGTTCTTC. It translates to CAISGNPSPGQEQFF.

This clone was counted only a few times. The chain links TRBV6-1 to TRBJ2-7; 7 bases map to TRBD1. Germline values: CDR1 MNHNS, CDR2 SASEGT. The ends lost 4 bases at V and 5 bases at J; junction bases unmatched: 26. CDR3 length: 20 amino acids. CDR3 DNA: TGTGCCAGCAGTGGACCCCGACCGGGACAGAGTATCCCGGGGCTGCACGAGCAGTACTTC. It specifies CASSGPRPGQSIPGLHEQYF.

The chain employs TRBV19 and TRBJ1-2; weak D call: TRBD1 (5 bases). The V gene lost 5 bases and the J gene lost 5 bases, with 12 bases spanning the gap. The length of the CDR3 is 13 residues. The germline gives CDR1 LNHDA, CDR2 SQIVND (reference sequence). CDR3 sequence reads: CASSERQIYGYTF. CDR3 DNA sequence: TGTGCCAGTAGTGAAAGACAGATTTATGGCTACACCTTC.

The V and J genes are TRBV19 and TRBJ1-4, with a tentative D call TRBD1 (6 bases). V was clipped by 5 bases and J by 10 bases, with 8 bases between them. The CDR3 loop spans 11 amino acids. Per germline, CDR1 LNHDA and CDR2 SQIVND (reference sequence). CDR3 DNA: TGTGCCAGTAGTTCAGGGGTAAAACTGTTTTTT. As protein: CASSSGVKLFF.

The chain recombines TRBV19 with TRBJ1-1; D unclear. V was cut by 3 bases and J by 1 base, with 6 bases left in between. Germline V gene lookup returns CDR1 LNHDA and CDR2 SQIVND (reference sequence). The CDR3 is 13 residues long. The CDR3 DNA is TGTGCCAGTAGTATTTCAGAGAACACTGAAGCTTTCTTT. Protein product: CASSISENTEAFF.